A single sample is the source of the 28 T cell receptor beta chains below, sequenced in a study of identical twins. TCRdb passed the 5' RACE reads through MiXCR, listing each CDR3 protein once. Of roughly 720,000 distinct CDR3 sequences in the sample, over 15% were seen once. A further study also used this sample, focusing on T cells expressing NK-cell markers.

Source material: PBMCs. These receptors were collected from a woman aged 18-29 years in good health.

The chain is built from TRBV12-3 or TRBV12-4 and TRBJ2-3; a possible D gene is TRBD1 (5 bases). This CDR3 is built from 13 residues. Trimming cost V 9 bases and J 2 bases, with 12 bases left between them. CDR3 in amino acids: CASRMTVTDTQYF. For the CDR3, the DNA is TGTGCCAGTCGGATGACAGTCACAGATACGCAGTATTTT.

The CDR3 DNA reads as TGCAGCGGGCAACAGGGAAGCACTAAAGAGACCCAGTACTTC. This sequence encodes CSGQQGSTKETQYF. The rearrangement links TRBV29-1 to TRBJ2-5, with D maybe TRBD1 (6 bases). V shed 7 bases and J shed 3 bases, with 18 bases lying between them. CDR1 SQVTM and CDR2 ANQGSEA come from the germline V gene. The CDR3 runs to 14 residues.

CDR3 coding DNA: TGTGCCAGCAGTAACCGGTCTAGATTGGGGACCCAGTACTTC. It specifies CASSNRSRLGTQYF. V and J are TRBV7-6 and TRBJ2-5, with D unresolved. The ends were cut back, 6 bases at V and 7 bases at J, with 18 bases in the middle. This CDR3 spans 14 amino acids. CDR1 is SGHVS, CDR2 FNYEAQ, per germline.

The V and J genes are TRBV27 and TRBJ1-1; maybe TRBD1 (5 bases). CDR3 length: 14 amino acids. Germline V gene lookup returns CDR1 MNHEY and CDR2 SMNVEV (reference sequence). V dropped 5 bases and J dropped 3 bases, with 13 bases sitting between them. As DNA, the CDR3 is TGTGCCAGCAGTGTTATGGGGCGTGACACTGAAGCTTTCTTT. This gives the protein CASSVMGRDTEAFF.

This clonotype was counted ten times or more. This chain connects TRBV4-2 to TRBJ2-3, with 8 nucleotides matching TRBD2. Germline trimming cut 1 base from V and 2 bases from J; bases unmatched to any gene: 2. The CDR3 runs 15 residues. CDR1 is LGHNA, CDR2 YNFKEQ, per germline. CDR3 sequence: CASSQATSDTDTQYF. Written as DNA, the CDR3 is TGTGCCAGCAGCCAAGCGACTAGCGACACAGATACGCAGTATTTT.

This clonotype was observed a few times. This rearrangement joins TRBV20-1 to TRBJ2-1; D not resolved. Per the germline V gene, CDR1 is DFQATT and CDR2 is SNEGSKA (reference sequence). CDR3 length: 16 residues. The ends were cut back, 4 bases at V and 0 bases at J, with 16 bases in the middle. The CDR3 reads CSAIIPSIFSYNEQFF. In DNA form, the CDR3 reads TGCAGTGCTATAATCCCTAGTATATTCTCCTACAATGAGCAGTTCTTC.

This clonotype was found a few times. The CDR3 is CASSSDRENSPLHF. CDR3 in DNA: TGCGCCAGCAGTTCGGACAGGGAGAATTCACCCCTCCACTTT. This chain uses TRBV5-1 with TRBJ1-6; 8 nucleotides agree with TRBD1. The CDR3 is made up of 14 amino acids. Germline values: CDR1 SGHRS, CDR2 YFSETQ. Germline trimming cut 5 bases from V and 7 bases from J; bases unmatched to any gene: 5. Variable domain in full (rest from reference TRBV5-1 and TRBJ1-6): KAGVTQTPRYLIKTRGQQVTLSCSPISGHRSVSWYQQTPGQGLQFLFEYFSETQRNKGNFPGRFSGRQFSNSRSEMNVSTLELGDSALYLCASSSDRENSPLHFGNGTRLTVT.

This clonotype was counted a few times. The chain uses TRBV12-3 or TRBV12-4 and TRBJ2-1; perhaps D is TRBD1 or TRBD2 (6 bases each). V was pared by 3 bases and J by 9 bases, with 15 bases between. CDR3 size: 14 residues. DNA of the CDR3: TGTGCCAGCAGTTTTAACTTGGGGGGCGGTGAGCAGTTCTTC. This encodes CASSFNLGGGEQFF.

This clonotype showed up just a few times. The rearrangement links TRBV7-9 to TRBJ1-2; 11 bases map to TRBD1. The CDR3 runs 15 residues. Germline lookup yields CDR1 SEHNR and CDR2 FQNEAQ (reference sequence). Trimming removed 6 bases from V and 8 bases from J; junction bases left unmatched: 11. In nucleotides, the CDR3 is TGTGCCAGCAGAGTTAGCGGGACAGGGGGTGACGGCTACACCTTC. This codes for CASRVSGTGGDGYTF.

This clonotype was counted between two and nine times. The V call is TRBV12-3 or TRBV12-4, the J call TRBJ2-1; D not resolved. This CDR3 has 13 amino acids. Trimming removed 1 base at V and 6 bases at J, with 7 bases between. DNA for the CDR3: TGTGCCAGCAGTTTAGGGGCGCCCAATGAGCAGTTCTTC. Protein product: CASSLGAPNEQFF.

In this sample, this clonotype turned up a few times. This chain joins TRBV7-9 and TRBJ1-6; the D gene is possibly TRBD1 (5 bases). Per the germline V gene, CDR1 is SEHNR and CDR2 is FQNEAQ (reference sequence). This CDR3 is 16 amino acids long. V dropped 5 bases and J dropped 9 bases, with 20 bases sitting between them. The CDR3 DNA is TGTGCCAGCAGCCGATCCGGAAGGGACGGGCTTTCACCCCTCCACTTT. Translating it yields CASSRSGRDGLSPLHF.

The chain couples TRBV4-3 to TRBJ2-2; a weak D match, TRBD2 (7 bases). The CDR3 covers 16 residues. Trimming shortened V by 0 bases and J by 1 base, and 9 bases separated the two germline ends. The V gene's germline CDR1 is LGHNA and CDR2 YSLEER. The CDR3 loop is CASSQEGGGNTGELFF. CDR3 nucleotide sequence: TGCGCCAGCAGCCAAGAGGGAGGGGGGAACACCGGGGAGCTGTTTTTT.

CDR3 amino acids: CASSLKDNEKLFF. CDR3 nucleotides: TGCGCCAGCAGCTTGAAAGATAATGAAAAACTGTTTTTT. The genes are TRBV5-1 and TRBJ1-4; D ambiguous. The V end was cut by 1 base, the J end by 4 bases, with 5 bases between. Germline-derived CDR1 and CDR2 are SGHRS and YFSETQ. The CDR3 loop spans 13 amino acids.

This clonotype was counted a few times. CDR3 loop: CASSLSGISGAYTQYF. The DNA of the CDR3 is TGTGCCAGCAGCTTAAGCGGGATTAGCGGGGCCTATACGCAGTATTTT. This sequence joins TRBV7-3 and TRBJ2-3; 8 bases agree with TRBD2. V was clipped by 1 base and J by 7 bases; unmatched bases: 10. Germline V gives CDR1 SGHTA, CDR2 FQGTGA. The CDR3 is 16 amino acids. The variable domain in full, completed from reference TRBV7-3 and TRBJ2-3, reads GAGVSQTPSNKVTEKGKYVELRCDPISGHTALYWYRQSLGQGPEFLIYFQGTGAADDSGLPNDRFFAVRPEGSVSTLKIQRTERGDSAVYLCASSLSGISGAYTQYFGPGTRLTVL.

The table lists this clonotype with a few counts. V is TRBV6-5 and J is TRBJ1-5; TRBD1 matches 7 bases. The germline V gene encodes CDR1 MNHEY and CDR2 SVGAGI. V dropped 2 bases and J dropped 4; count of bases not matched to a gene: 5. The CDR3 length is 15 residues. The CDR3 bases are TGTGCCAGCAGTTACCCTGGGACAGCTAATCAGCCCCAGCATTTT. Translating it yields CASSYPGTANQPQHF.

This clonotype was found a few times. This sequence joins TRBV12-3 or TRBV12-4 and TRBJ2-3, with D possibly being TRBD1 (6 bases). Trimming stripped 3 bases from V and 1 base from J, with 11 bases between. The CDR3 runs to 15 residues. CDR3 DNA: TGTGCCAGCAGTTTTAGACAGGTGGGCACAGATACGCAGTATTTT. Protein: CASSFRQVGTDTQYF.

This clonotype occurred a few times. The genes are TRBV11-2 and TRBJ2-1; no reliable D call. Per the germline V gene, CDR1 is SGHAT and CDR2 is FQNNGV. The CDR3 runs to 18 residues. Trimming took 1 base from V and 0 from J, leaving 16 bases between them. CDR3 sequence: CASSLGTRRVSSYNEQFF. In DNA form, the CDR3 reads TGTGCCAGCAGCTTAGGCACGCGTAGGGTTAGCTCCTACAATGAGCAGTTCTTC.

In its sample, this clonotype was seen a few times. The rearrangement uses TRBV12-3 or TRBV12-4 and TRBJ2-7; D uncertain. Trimming shortened V by 10 bases and J by 2 bases, and 15 bases separated the two germline ends. The CDR3 covers 13 residues. Here the CDR3 DNA reads TGTGCCACCTCTTTTGGTGGTCCCTACGAGCAGTACTTC. Encoded protein: CATSFGGPYEQYF.

This clonotype came up a few times. The gene calls are TRBV29-1 and TRBJ2-2; 9 bases line up with TRBD1. Germline values: CDR1 SQVTM, CDR2 ANQGSEA. V shed 4 bases and J 6 bases; nucleotides not matched to a gene: 3. CDR3 size: 13 residues. The CDR3: CSVGQGEAGELFF. For the CDR3, the DNA is TGCAGCGTTGGACAGGGGGAGGCCGGGGAGCTGTTTTTT.

The rearrangement uses TRBV3-1 and TRBJ1-5; D is unresolved. V dropped 3 bases and J dropped 4 bases, with 10 bases sitting between them. The germline V gene has CDR1 LGHDT and CDR2 YNNKEL (reference sequence). The CDR3 extends over 14 amino acids. This CDR3 is CASSQSGFNQPQHF. Here the CDR3 DNA reads TGTGCCAGCAGCCAGTCTGGGTTTAATCAGCCCCAGCATTTT. The full variable domain, its missing parts supplied by reference TRBV3-1 and TRBJ1-5, is DTAVSQTPKYLVTQMGNDKSIKCEQNLGHDTMYWYKQDSKKFLKIMFSYNNKELIINETVPNRFSPKSPDKAHLNLHINSLELGDSAVYFCASSQSGFNQPQHFGDGTRLSIL.

In this sample, this clonotype turned up a few times. This rearrangement joins TRBV6-1 to TRBJ2-7, with D perhaps given as TRBD1 or TRBD2 (5 bases each). V gave up 7 bases and J gave up 7 bases, with 11 bases separating them. The CDR3 has 11 residues. Germline lookup yields CDR1 MNHNS and CDR2 SASEGT. The DNA for the CDR3 is TGTGCCAGCATACGAGGGGATGAGCAGTACTTC. Translation: CASIRGDEQYF.

This clonotype was seen a few times. The chain recombines TRBV7-8 with TRBJ1-2; 8 bases agree with TRBD1. V lost 7 bases, J lost 2 bases, and 12 bases stayed unmatched. Per the germline V gene, CDR1 is SGHVS and CDR2 is FQNEAQ. CDR3 length: 16 amino acids. CDR3 amino acids: CASTKDWTGTNYGYTF. As DNA, the CDR3 is TGTGCCAGCACCAAAGACTGGACAGGGACGAACTATGGCTACACCTTC.

This clonotype was counted a few times. The V and J genes are TRBV4-3 and TRBJ2-7, with a tentative D call TRBD1 (6 bases). The CDR3 consists of 15 residues. In germline, CDR1 is LGHNA, CDR2 YSLEER. Trimming took 0 bases from V and 2 from J, leaving 11 bases between them. The CDR3 loop reads CASSQEARGTYEQYF. DNA for the CDR3: TGCGCCAGCAGCCAAGAGGCAAGGGGGACCTACGAGCAGTACTTC.

This clonotype was detected many times. The chain recombines TRBV10-3 with TRBJ2-1, with D perhaps TRBD2 (6 bases). Deletions cut 8 bases from V and 9 bases from J, with 17 bases between. From germline, CDR1 is ENHRY and CDR2 SYGVKD. The CDR3 loop spans 13 amino acids. This chain's CDR3 is CAIPAVGGREQFF. DNA for the CDR3: TGTGCCATCCCCGCCGTCGGGGGACGTGAGCAGTTCTTC.

This clonotype was observed a few times. The V gene is TRBV9, the J gene TRBJ2-3, with TRBD2 matching 12 bases. The CDR3 is made up of 15 amino acids. From germline, CDR1 is SGDLS and CDR2 YYNGEE. V dropped 1 base and J dropped 4; count of bases not matched to a gene: 1. The CDR3 DNA is TGTGCCAGCAGCGTAACTAGCGGGAGGTCAGATACGCAGTATTTT. Amino acid sequence: CASSVTSGRSDTQYF. The full variable domain, rest sourced from reference TRBV9 and TRBJ2-3, is DSGVTQTPKHLITATGQRVTLRCSPRSGDLSVYWYQQSLDQGLQFLIQYYNGEERAKGNILERFSAQQFPDLHSELNLSSLELGDSALYFCASSVTSGRSDTQYFGPGTRLTVL.

This clonotype was detected only a few times. V gene TRBV12-3 or TRBV12-4 combines with J gene TRBJ2-2, with 8 bases identical to TRBD2. The CDR3 contains 14 residues. J was trimmed by 4 bases and V by 6 bases; bases with no gene match: 4. The CDR3 sequence is CASRLAAGTGELFF. The DNA for the CDR3 is TGTGCCAGCAGACTAGCGGCCGGCACCGGGGAGCTGTTTTTT.

This clonotype was seen a few times. V gene TRBV20-1 combines with J gene TRBJ2-3; a weak D match, TRBD2 (7 bases). Germline lookup yields CDR1 DFQATT and CDR2 SNEGSKA (reference sequence). Trimming pared 0 bases from V and 3 bases from J, leaving 13 bases between. CDR3 size: 15 residues. The CDR3 here is CSARDGGRGTDTQYF. For the CDR3, the DNA is TGCAGTGCTAGAGATGGGGGGCGGGGGACAGATACGCAGTATTTT.

J is TRBJ2-3 and V is TRBV6-1, with D perhaps TRBD1 (5 bases). V was clipped by 0 bases and J by 2 bases, with 15 bases between them. CDR1 is MNHNS, CDR2 SASEGT, per germline. CDR3 length: 17 amino acids. The CDR3 reads CASSEAKVSRATDTQYF. The CDR3 DNA reads as TGTGCCAGCAGTGAAGCGAAAGTTTCCAGGGCCACAGATACGCAGTATTTT.